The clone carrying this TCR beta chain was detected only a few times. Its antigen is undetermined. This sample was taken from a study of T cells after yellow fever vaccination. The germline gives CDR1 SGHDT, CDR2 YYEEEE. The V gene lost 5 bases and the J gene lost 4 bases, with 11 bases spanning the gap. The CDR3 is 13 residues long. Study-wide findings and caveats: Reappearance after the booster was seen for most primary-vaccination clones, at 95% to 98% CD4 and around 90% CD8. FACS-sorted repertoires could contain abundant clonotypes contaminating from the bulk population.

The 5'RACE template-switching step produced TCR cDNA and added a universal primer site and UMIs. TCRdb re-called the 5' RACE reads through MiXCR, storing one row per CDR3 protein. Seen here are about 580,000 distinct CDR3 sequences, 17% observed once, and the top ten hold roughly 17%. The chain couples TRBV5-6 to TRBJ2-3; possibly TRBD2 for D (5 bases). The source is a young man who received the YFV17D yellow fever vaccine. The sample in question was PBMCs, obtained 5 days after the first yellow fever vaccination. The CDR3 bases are TGTGCCAGCAGACCCGGGGTTTCAGATACGCAGTATTTT. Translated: CASRPGVSDTQYF.